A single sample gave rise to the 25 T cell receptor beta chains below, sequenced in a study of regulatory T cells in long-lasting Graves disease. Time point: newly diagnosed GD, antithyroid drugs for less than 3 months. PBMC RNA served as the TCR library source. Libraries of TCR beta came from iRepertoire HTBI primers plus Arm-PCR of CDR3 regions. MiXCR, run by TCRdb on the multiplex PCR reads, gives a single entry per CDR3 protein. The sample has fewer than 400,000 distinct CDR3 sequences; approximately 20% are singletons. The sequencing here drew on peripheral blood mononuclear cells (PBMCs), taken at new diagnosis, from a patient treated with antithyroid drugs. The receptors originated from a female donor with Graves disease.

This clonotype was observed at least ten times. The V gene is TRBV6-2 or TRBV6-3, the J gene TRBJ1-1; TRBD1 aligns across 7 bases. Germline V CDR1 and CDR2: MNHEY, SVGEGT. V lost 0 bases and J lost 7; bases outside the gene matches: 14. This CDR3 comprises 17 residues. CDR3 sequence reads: CASSYSNRGSLGNEAFF. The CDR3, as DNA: TGTGCCAGCAGTTACTCGAACAGGGGTAGCCTTGGGAATGAAGCTTTCTTT.

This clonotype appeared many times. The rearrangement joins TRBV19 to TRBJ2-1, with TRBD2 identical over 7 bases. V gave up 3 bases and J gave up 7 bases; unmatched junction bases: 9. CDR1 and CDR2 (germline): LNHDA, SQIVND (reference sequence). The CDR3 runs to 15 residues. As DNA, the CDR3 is TGTGCCAGTAGTATTGGTGCGGGAGTTAGTAATGAGCAGTTCTTC. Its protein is CASSIGAGVSNEQFF.

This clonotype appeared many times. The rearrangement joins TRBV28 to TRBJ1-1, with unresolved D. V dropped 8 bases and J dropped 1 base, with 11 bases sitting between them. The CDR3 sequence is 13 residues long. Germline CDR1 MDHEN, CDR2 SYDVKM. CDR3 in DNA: TGTGCCAGCTCCCCCTTCACGAACACTGAAGCTTTCTTT. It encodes CASSPFTNTEAFF.

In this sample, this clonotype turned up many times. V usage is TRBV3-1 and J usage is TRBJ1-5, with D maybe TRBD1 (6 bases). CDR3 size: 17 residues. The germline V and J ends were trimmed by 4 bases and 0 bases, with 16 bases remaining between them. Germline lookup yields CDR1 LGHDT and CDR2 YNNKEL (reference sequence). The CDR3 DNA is TGTGCCAGCAGCCCCCAGGGGCGGGGCGGTAGCAATCAGCCCCAGCATTTT. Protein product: CASSPQGRGGSNQPQHF.

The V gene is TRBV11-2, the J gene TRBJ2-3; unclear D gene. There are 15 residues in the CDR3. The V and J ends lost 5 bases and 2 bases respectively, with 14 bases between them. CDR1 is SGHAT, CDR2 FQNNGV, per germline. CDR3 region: CASSGRPQNTDTQYF. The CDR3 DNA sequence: TGTGCCAGCAGCGGAAGACCTCAAAACACAGATACGCAGTATTTT.

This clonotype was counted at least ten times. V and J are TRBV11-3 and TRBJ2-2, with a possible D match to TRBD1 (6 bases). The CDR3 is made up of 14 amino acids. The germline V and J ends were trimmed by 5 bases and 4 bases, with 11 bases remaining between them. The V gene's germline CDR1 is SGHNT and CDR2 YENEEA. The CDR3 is CASSHTGPTGELFF. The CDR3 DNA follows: TGTGCCAGCAGCCATACAGGGCCCACCGGGGAGCTGTTTTTT. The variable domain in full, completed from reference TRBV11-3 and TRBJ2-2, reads EAGVVQSPRYKIIEKKQPVAFWCNPISGHNTLYWYLQNLGQGPELLIRYENEEAVDDSQLPKDRFSAERLKGVDSTLKIQPAELGDSAVYLCASSHTGPTGELFFGEGSRLTVL.

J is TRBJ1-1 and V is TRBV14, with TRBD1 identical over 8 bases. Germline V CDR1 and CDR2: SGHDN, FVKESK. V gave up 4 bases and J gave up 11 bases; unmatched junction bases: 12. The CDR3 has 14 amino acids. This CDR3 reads CASSPLDRGLFAFF. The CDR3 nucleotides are TGTGCCAGCAGCCCACTAGACAGGGGCTTGTTCGCTTTCTTT.

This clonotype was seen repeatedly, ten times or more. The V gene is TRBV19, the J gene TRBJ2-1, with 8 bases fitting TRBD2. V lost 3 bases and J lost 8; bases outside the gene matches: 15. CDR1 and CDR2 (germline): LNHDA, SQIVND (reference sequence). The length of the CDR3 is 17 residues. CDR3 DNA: TGTGCCAGTAGTATGCGGATGTGGGGACTAGAGTTGGATGAGCAGTTCTTC. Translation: CASSMRMWGLELDEQFF.

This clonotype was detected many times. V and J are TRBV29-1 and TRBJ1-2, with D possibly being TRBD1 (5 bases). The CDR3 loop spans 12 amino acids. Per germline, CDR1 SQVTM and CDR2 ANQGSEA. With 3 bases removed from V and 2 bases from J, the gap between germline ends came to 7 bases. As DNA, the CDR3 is TGCAGCGTTGAGAAGGGGAACTATGGCTACACCTTC. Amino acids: CSVEKGNYGYTF.

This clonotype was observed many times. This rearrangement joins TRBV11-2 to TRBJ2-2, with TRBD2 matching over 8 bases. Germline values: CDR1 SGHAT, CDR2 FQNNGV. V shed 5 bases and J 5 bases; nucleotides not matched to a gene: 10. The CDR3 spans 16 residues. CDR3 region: CASSPRAGGLTGELFF. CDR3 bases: TGTGCCAGCAGCCCCCGGGCGGGAGGTTTGACCGGGGAGCTGTTTTTT.

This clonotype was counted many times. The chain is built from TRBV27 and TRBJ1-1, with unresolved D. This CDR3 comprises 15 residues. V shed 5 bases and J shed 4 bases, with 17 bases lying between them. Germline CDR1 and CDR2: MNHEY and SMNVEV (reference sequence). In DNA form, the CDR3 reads TGTGCCAGCAGTCAAACCCCAGGCGCGGGCACTGAAGCTTTCTTT. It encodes CASSQTPGAGTEAFF.

The CDR3 bases are TGTGCCAGCAGCGATACCGCCCTCGGAAGGATAGCCAAAAACATTCAGTACTTC. Protein sequence: CASSDTALGRIAKNIQYF. The chain has TRBV11-3 and TRBJ2-4; D not resolved. Per the germline V gene, CDR1 is SGHNT and CDR2 is YENEEA. The CDR3 extends over 18 amino acids. Trimming pared 5 bases from V and 0 bases from J, leaving 20 bases between.

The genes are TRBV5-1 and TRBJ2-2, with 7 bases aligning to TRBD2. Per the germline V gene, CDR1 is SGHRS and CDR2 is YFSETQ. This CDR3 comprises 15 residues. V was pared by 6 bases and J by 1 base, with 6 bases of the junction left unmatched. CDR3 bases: TGCGCCAGCAACTCCTCTAGCGGGAACACCGGGGAGCTGTTTTTT. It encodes CASNSSSGNTGELFF.

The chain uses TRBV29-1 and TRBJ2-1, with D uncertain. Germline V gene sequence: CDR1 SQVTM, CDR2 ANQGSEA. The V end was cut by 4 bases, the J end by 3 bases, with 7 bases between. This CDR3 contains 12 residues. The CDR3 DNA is TGCAGCGTTGGTAAGAACTACAATGAGCAGTTCTTC. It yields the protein CSVGKNYNEQFF.

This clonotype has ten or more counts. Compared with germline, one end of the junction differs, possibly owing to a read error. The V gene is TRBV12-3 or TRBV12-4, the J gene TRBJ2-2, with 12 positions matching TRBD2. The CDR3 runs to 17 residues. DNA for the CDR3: TGTGCCGGCAGTTCCAGGACTAGCGGGACCAACACCGGGGAGCTGTTTTTT. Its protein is CAGSSRTSGTNTGELFF.

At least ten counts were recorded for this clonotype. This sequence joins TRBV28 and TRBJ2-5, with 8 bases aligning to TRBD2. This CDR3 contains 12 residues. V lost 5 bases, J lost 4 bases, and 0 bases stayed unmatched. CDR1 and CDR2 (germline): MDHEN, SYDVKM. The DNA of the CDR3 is TGTGCCAGCAGTGCGGGGGGAGAGACCCAGTACTTC. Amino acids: CASSAGGETQYF.

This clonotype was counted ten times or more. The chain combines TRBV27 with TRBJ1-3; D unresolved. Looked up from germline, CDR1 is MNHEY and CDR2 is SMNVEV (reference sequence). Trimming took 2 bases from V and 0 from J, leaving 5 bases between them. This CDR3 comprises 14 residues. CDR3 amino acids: CASSLTVSGNTIYF. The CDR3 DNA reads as TGTGCCAGCAGTTTAACGGTCTCTGGAAACACCATATATTTT.

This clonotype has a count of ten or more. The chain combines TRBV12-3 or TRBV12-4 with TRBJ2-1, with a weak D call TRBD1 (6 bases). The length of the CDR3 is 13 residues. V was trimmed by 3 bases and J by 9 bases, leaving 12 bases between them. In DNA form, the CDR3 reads TGTGCCAGCAGTTTTGGGGGCAGGGTTGAGCAGTTCTTC. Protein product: CASSFGGRVEQFF.

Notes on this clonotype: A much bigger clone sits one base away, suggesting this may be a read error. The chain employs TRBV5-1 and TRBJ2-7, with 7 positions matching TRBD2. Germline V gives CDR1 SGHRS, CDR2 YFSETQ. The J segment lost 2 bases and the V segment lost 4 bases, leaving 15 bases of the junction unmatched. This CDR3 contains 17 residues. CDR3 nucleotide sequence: TGCGCCAGCAGCCCTTCGAAGGGAGGGACTGTAACCTACGAGCAGTACTTC. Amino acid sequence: CASSPSKGGTVTYEQYF.

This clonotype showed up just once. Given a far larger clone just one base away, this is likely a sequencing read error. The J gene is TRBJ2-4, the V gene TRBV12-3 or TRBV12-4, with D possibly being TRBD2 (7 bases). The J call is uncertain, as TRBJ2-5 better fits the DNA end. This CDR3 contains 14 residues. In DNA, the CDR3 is TGTGCCAGCAGTCGGTCGGGGGGCGCGGCGACCCAGTACTTC. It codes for CASSRSGGAATQYF.

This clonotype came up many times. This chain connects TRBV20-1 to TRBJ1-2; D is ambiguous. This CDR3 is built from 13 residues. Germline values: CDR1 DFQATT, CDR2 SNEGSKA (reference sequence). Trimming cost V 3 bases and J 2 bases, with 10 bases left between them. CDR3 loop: CSASAFSNYGYTF. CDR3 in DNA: TGCAGTGCTAGCGCGTTCTCGAACTATGGCTACACCTTC.

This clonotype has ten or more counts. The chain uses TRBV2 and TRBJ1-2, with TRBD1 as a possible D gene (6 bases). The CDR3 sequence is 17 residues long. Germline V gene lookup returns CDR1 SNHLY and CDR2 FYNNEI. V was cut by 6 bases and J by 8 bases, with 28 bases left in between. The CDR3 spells CASRTQKLYTAGGGYTF. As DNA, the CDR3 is TGTGCCAGCAGGACCCAGAAGCTCTACACCGCCGGGGGCGGCTACACCTTC.

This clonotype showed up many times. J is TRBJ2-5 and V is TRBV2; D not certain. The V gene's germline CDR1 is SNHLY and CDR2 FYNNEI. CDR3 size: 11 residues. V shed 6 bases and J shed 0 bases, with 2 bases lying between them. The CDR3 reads CASRDQETQYF. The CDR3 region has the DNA TGTGCCAGCAGGGACCAAGAGACCCAGTACTTC.

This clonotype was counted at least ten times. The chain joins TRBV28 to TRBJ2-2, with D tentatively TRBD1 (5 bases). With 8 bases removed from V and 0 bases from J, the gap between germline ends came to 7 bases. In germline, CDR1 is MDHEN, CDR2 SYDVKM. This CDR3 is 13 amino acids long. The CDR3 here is CASLTANTGELFF. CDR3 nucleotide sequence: TGTGCCAGCCTGACAGCGAACACCGGGGAGCTGTTTTTT.

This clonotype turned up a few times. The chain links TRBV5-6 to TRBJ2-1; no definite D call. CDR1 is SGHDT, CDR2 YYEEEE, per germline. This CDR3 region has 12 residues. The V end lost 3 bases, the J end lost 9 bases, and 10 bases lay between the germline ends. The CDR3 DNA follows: TGTGCCAGCAGCTCGTCTAGTGGTGAGCAGTTCTTC. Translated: CASSSSSGEQFF.